A single sample gave rise to the 2 T cell receptor beta chains below, sequenced in a study of T cells in Graves' hyperthyroidism and ophthalmopathy. Authors of the study amplified TCR beta CDR3 regions from RNA transcripts. TCR CDR3 underwent first-round RT-PCR with the HTBI primer set. Each CDR3 protein is one row after TCRdb ran MiXCR on the multiplex PCR reads. This table holds 500,000 to 800,000 distinct CDR3 sequences, 45% found once. The sequenced sample was peripheral blood or thyroid tissue (not recorded which). The receptors shown here come from an adult man with Graves' disease, either hyperthyroidism or ophthalmopathy (not recorded which).

This clonotype was seen a handful of times. The chain uses TRBV2 and TRBJ1-1; no clear D gene. This CDR3 is 13 amino acids long. Germline lookup yields CDR1 SNHLY and CDR2 FYNNEI. V was shortened by 6 bases and J by 11 bases, with 19 bases between the two germline ends. The CDR3 is CASSEPGTGKAFF. For the CDR3, the DNA is TGTGCCAGCAGCGAGCCGGGTACTGGGAAGGCTTTCTTT.

This chain connects TRBV2 to TRBJ1-5; D gene uncertain. V was shortened by 8 bases and J by 3 bases, with 14 bases between the two germline ends. In germline, CDR1 is SNHLY, CDR2 FYNNEI. This CDR3 is built from 14 residues. DNA for the CDR3: TGTGCCAGCGTAGCGGGCGGCAACAATCAGCCCCAGCATTTT. Protein: CASVAGGNNQPQHF.